In its sample, the clone carrying this T cell receptor beta chain was seen a few times. Its antigen is not known. This CDR3 is built from 14 residues. V trimming: 4 bases; J trimming: 5 bases; junction bases outside the gene matches: 8. Germline CDR1 is SEHNR and CDR2 is FQNEAQ (reference sequence). TCRdb analysed the RT-PCR reads with MiXCR anew, one entry per CDR3 protein. This repertoire shows about 530,000 distinct CDR3 sequences, 10% to 15% found once; its top ten account for roughly a tenth. This sample is part of a study of response to subunit inactivated influenza vaccine. Study-wide findings and caveats: T cells newly recruited by each seasonal influenza vaccination are few, the authors suggested.

The sample here was PBMCs from blood, taken on the day of vaccination. The chain employs TRBV7-9 and TRBJ2-7, with 7 bases identical to TRBD2. The source of this sequence is a man in his fifties who received an inactivated influenza vaccine. CDR3 nucleotides: TGTGCCAGCAGCTCCCGTGGGGGGGTAGACGAGCAGTACTTC. Protein sequence: CASSSRGGVDEQYF.